A single sample gave rise to the 24 T cell receptor beta chains below, sequenced in a study of regulatory T cells in long-lasting Graves disease. Through Arm-PCR of CDR3 regions and iRepertoire HTBI primers, TCR beta libraries were built. Each CDR3 protein is one row after TCRdb ran MiXCR on the multiplex PCR reads. In the table there are 350,000 to 550,000 distinct CDR3 sequences, 14% to 15% of which are singletons. Time point defined: newly diagnosed GD, antithyroid drugs for less than 3 months. From PBMCs, RNA was extracted and then used to make the TCR library. Separately, the same data were catalogued under a study of T cells in Graves' hyperthyroidism and ophthalmopathy.

This specimen consisted of peripheral blood mononuclear cells (PBMCs), obtained at new diagnosis, from a patient treated with antithyroid drugs. Receptor source: a woman aged 25 to 39 with Graves disease.

This clonotype appeared once. The chain employs TRBV5-1 and TRBJ2-1; 14 nucleotides line up with TRBD2. J lost 9 bases, V lost 4 bases, and 9 bases had no gene match. The CDR3 covers 16 residues. CDR1 is SGHRS, CDR2 YFSETQ, per germline. CDR3 loop: CASSPGLAGGSGEQFF. The CDR3 DNA follows: TGCGCCAGCAGCCCCGGACTAGCGGGAGGTTCGGGTGAGCAGTTCTTC. Variable domain in full (rest from reference TRBV5-1 and TRBJ2-1): KAGVTQTPRYLIKTRGQQVTLSCSPISGHRSVSWYQQTPGQGLQFLFEYFSETQRNKGNFPGRFSGRQFSNSRSEMNVSTLELGDSALYLCASSPGLAGGSGEQFFGPGTRLTVL.

This clonotype has at least ten counts. The rearrangement links TRBV12-3 or TRBV12-4 to TRBJ1-1, with unresolved D. This CDR3 region has 14 residues. V lost 6 bases and J 3 bases, leaving 14 bases between the germline ends. In DNA, the CDR3 is TGTGCCAGCAGCGATAACATTGGGGACACTGAAGCTTTCTTT. Its protein product is CASSDNIGDTEAFF.

Regarding this clonotype: A single base separates this from a much larger clone, so it may be a read error. The CDR3 spells CASNEESGQGSEKLFF. CDR3 bases: TGTGCCAGCAATGAAGAATCGGGACAGGGGTCTGAAAAACTGTTTTTT. The rearrangement links TRBV6-1 to TRBJ1-4; 10 positions match TRBD1. CDR3 length: 16 amino acids. Germline V gene sequence: CDR1 MNHNS, CDR2 SASEGT.

This clonotype was counted ten times or more. The rearrangement uses TRBV7-8 and TRBJ2-4, with a weak D call TRBD2 (6 bases). Germline V gene data show CDR1 as SGHVS and CDR2 as FQNEAQ. The V gene lost 2 bases and the J gene lost 3 bases, with 20 bases spanning the gap. There are 18 residues in the CDR3. The CDR3 here is CASSLSPGRDNVKNIQYF. The CDR3 DNA reads as TGTGCCAGCAGCTTATCCCCGGGGCGGGATAATGTCAAAAACATTCAGTACTTC.

V gene TRBV12-3 or TRBV12-4 combines with J gene TRBJ1-5, with a possible D match to TRBD1 (5 bases). V lost 5 bases to trimming and J lost 2 bases, with 13 bases between them. CDR3 length: 15 residues. For the CDR3, the DNA is TGTGCCAGCAGTCCTCCGGGGCATGGCAATCAGCCCCAGCATTTT. It encodes CASSPPGHGNQPQHF.

This clonotype has only one observation. A much larger clonotype is one base distant, so this may be a read error. No conserved phenylalanine or tryptophan is present at the end of the CDR3, so a read error is the likely explanation. The chain uses TRBV4-1 and TRBJ1-1, with D perhaps matching TRBD1 (5 bases). Trimming cost V 5 bases and J 0 bases, with 16 bases left between them. The V gene's germline CDR1 is MGHRA and CDR2 YSYEKL. CDR3 length: 16 amino acids. CDR3 bases: TGCGCCAGCAGCGGCGATATAAGGGGCATGAACACTGAAGCTTTCCTT. This sequence encodes CASSGDIRGMNTEAFL.

This clonotype was detected many times. The chain couples TRBV6-5 to TRBJ1-1; no definite D call. Germline V gives CDR1 MNHEY, CDR2 SVGAGI. The CDR3 is 15 residues long. Trimming cost V 0 bases and J 10 bases, with 18 bases left between them. CDR3 residues: CASSYSKAFRKGAFF. The CDR3 DNA sequence: TGTGCCAGCAGTTACTCGAAGGCATTCCGGAAGGGAGCTTTCTTT.

In this sample, this clonotype turned up many times. The V call is TRBV24-1, the J call TRBJ2-1; 7 nucleotides match TRBD2. Germline V gene sequence: CDR1 KGHDR, CDR2 SFDVKD. The CDR3 consists of 14 residues. V gave up 8 bases and J gave up 7 bases; unmatched junction bases: 10. Written as DNA, the CDR3 is TGTGCCACCACCGGTCGGGCTAGCGGAAATGAGCAGTTCTTC. Translated: CATTGRASGNEQFF.

This clonotype was observed many times. The gene calls are TRBV18 and TRBJ2-5; D not certain. Germline CDR1 and CDR2: KGHSH and LQKENI. The CDR3 loop spans 14 amino acids. V was pared by 2 bases and J by 2 bases, with 9 bases between. The CDR3: CASSPGLLQETQYF. In DNA form, the CDR3 reads TGTGCCAGCTCACCAGGGCTGCTACAAGAGACCCAGTACTTC.

This clonotype occurred many times. CDR3 coding DNA: TGTGCCAGCAGCTTATACGCGGTTTTGGAGACCCAGTACTTC. Protein product: CASSLYAVLETQYF. V and J are TRBV7-8 and TRBJ2-5; D unresolved. CDR1 and CDR2 (germline): SGHVS, FQNEAQ. The CDR3 consists of 14 residues. Trimming took 2 bases from V and 5 from J, leaving 12 bases between them.

This clonotype was seen many times. The rearrangement links TRBV7-9 to TRBJ2-1, with 12 bases aligning to TRBD2. J gave up 7 bases and V 3 bases, and 10 bases lay outside the gene matches. From germline, CDR1 is SEHNR and CDR2 FQNEAQ (reference sequence). This CDR3 is 17 amino acids long. This CDR3 is CASSLRLAGDFGNEQFF. The CDR3 nucleotides read TGTGCCAGCAGCTTGCGACTAGCGGGAGATTTCGGTAATGAGCAGTTCTTC.

This clonotype has just a few counts. The J gene is TRBJ2-7, the V gene TRBV5-4; 8 positions agree with TRBD2. The length of the CDR3 is 14 residues. J gave up 6 bases and V 4 bases, and 9 bases lay outside the gene matches. Germline V gene sequence: CDR1 SGHNT, CDR2 YYREEE (reference sequence). The CDR3 coding sequence is TGTGCCAGCAGCCTCTCCGGGACTAGGGGCGAGCAGTACTTC. It yields the protein CASSLSGTRGEQYF.

There are many counts of this clonotype. V usage is TRBV5-6 and J usage is TRBJ2-5, with 11 bases aligning to TRBD2. J lost 1 base, V lost 4 bases, and 3 bases had no gene match. The CDR3 spans 15 residues. Germline lookup yields CDR1 SGHDT and CDR2 YYEEEE. The CDR3 sequence is CASSSGTSGQETQYF. CDR3 nucleotides: TGTGCCAGCAGCAGCGGGACTAGCGGCCAAGAGACCCAGTACTTC. Combining the CDR3 with reference TRBV5-6 and TRBJ2-5 gives the whole variable domain DAGVTQSPTHLIKTRGQQVTLRCSPKSGHDTVSWYQQALGQGPQFIFQYYEEEERQRGNFPDRFSGHQFPNYSSELNVNALLLGDSALYLCASSSGTSGQETQYFGPGTRLLVL.

This sequence joins TRBV24-1 and TRBJ2-3; D uncertain. CDR1 and CDR2 from the germline V gene are KGHDR and SFDVKD. The CDR3 contains 14 residues. V was cut by 2 bases and J by 4 bases, with 9 bases left in between. The DNA of the CDR3 is TGTGCCACCAGTGATTCTTGGGTCGCAGATACGCAGTATTTT. Translation gives CATSDSWVADTQYF.

The V gene is TRBV14, the J gene TRBJ2-1; 8 nucleotides match TRBD2. The V segment lost 5 bases and the J segment 7 bases; nucleotides outside the gene matches: 13. CDR1 and CDR2 (germline): SGHDN, FVKESK. There are 16 residues in the CDR3. CDR3 region: CASSKPGTRERNEQFF. CDR3 nucleotides: TGTGCCAGCAGCAAACCCGGGACTAGAGAAAGAAATGAGCAGTTCTTC.

The chain is built from TRBV4-2 and TRBJ2-1, with 12 positions matching TRBD2. Germline CDR1 is LGHNA and CDR2 is YNFKEQ. The CDR3 spans 19 residues. V lost 0 bases, J lost 0 bases, and 6 bases stayed unmatched. CDR3 in DNA: TGTGCCAGCAGCCAAGAACAACTAGCGGGAGGCAGCTCCTACAATGAGCAGTTCTTC. Encoded protein: CASSQEQLAGGSSYNEQFF.

This clonotype was recorded many times. This sequence joins TRBV30 and TRBJ2-1; maybe TRBD2 (5 bases). The V gene's germline CDR1 is GTSNPN and CDR2 SVGIG (reference sequence). Trimming stripped 4 bases from V and 0 bases from J, with 16 bases between. The CDR3 totals 16 residues. The CDR3 bases are TGTGCCTGGACGGTGAGGGCGCGGATCTCCTACAATGAGCAGTTCTTC. As protein: CAWTVRARISYNEQFF.

The chain recombines TRBV5-1 with TRBJ2-7; D is perhaps TRBD1 (6 bases). CDR1 is SGHRS and CDR2 is YFSETQ in the germline V gene. The CDR3 has 15 amino acids. V was cut by 0 bases and J by 2 bases, with 12 bases left in between. CDR3 DNA sequence: TGCGCCAGCAGCTTGGAGGTAGGGGACACCTACGAGCAGTACTTC. Encoded protein: CASSLEVGDTYEQYF.

This clonotype was seen at least ten times. The chain uses TRBV7-9 and TRBJ1-5, with 10 bases that match TRBD1. Germline V gene lookup returns CDR1 SEHNR and CDR2 FQNEAQ (reference sequence). CDR3 length equals 14 residues. V was pared by 10 bases and J by 5 bases, with 8 bases of the junction left unmatched. The DNA for the CDR3 is TGTGCCATCTTCGACAGGGGGCAGGATCAGCCCCAGCATTTT. Its translation: CAIFDRGQDQPQHF. The variable domain in full, with the rest retrieved from reference TRBV7-9 and TRBJ1-5, is DTGVSQNPRHKITKRGQNVTFRCDPISEHNRLYWYRQTLGQGPEFLTYFQNEAQLEKSRLLSDRFSAERPKGSFSTLEIQRTEQGDSAMYLCAIFDRGQDQPQHFGDGTRLSIL.

At least ten counts were recorded for this clonotype. The genes are TRBV3-1 and TRBJ2-1; maybe TRBD2 (6 bases). Deletions cut 4 bases from V and 9 bases from J, with 13 bases between. The CDR3 has 13 residues. CDR1 is LGHDT, CDR2 YNNKEL, per germline (reference sequence). CDR3: CASSPLLGGEQFF. CDR3 DNA sequence: TGTGCCAGCAGCCCCCTTCTGGGGGGTGAGCAGTTCTTC.

CDR3 amino acids: CASLGSGSYEQYF. The CDR3 coding sequence is TGTGCCAGTTTGGGTAGCGGGAGCTACGAGCAGTACTTC. The V and J genes are TRBV19 and TRBJ2-7; TRBD2 matches 9 bases. Germline loops: CDR1 LNHDA, CDR2 SQIVND (reference sequence). This CDR3 has 13 amino acids. With 8 bases clipped from V and 3 bases from J, the junction kept 5 bases outside the gene matches.

This clonotype was seen only a few times. V gene TRBV6-1 combines with J gene TRBJ2-2, with D tentatively TRBD2 (6 bases). Trimming took 7 bases from V and 8 from J, leaving 14 bases between them. The CDR3 length is 13 residues. CDR1 and CDR2 from the germline V gene are MNHNS and SASEGT. CDR3: CASTPLEGGELFF. The CDR3, as DNA: TGTGCCAGCACCCCCCTGGAGGGTGGGGAGCTGTTTTTT.

This clonotype turned up a few times. The gene calls are TRBV5-4 and TRBJ2-5; TRBD2 matches at 11 bases. The germline gives CDR1 SGHNT, CDR2 YYREEE (reference sequence). The CDR3 covers 16 residues. Trimming cost V 3 bases and J 5 bases; bases outside gene matches: 9. The CDR3 bases are TGTGCCAGCAGCTCGGGACTAGCGGAGGGGGGGGAGACCCAGTACTTC. It yields the protein CASSSGLAEGGETQYF.

In the case of this clonotype: Compared with germline, one end of the junction differs, possibly owing to a read error. The chain combines TRBV25-1 with TRBJ2-1; D remains ambiguous. CDR1 and CDR2 from the germline V gene are MGHDK and SYGVNS. This CDR3 spans 17 amino acids. The CDR3: CTSSEFGWSSTYNEQFF. Here the CDR3 DNA reads TGTACCAGCAGTGAATTTGGGTGGTCATCGACCTACAATGAGCAGTTCTTC.